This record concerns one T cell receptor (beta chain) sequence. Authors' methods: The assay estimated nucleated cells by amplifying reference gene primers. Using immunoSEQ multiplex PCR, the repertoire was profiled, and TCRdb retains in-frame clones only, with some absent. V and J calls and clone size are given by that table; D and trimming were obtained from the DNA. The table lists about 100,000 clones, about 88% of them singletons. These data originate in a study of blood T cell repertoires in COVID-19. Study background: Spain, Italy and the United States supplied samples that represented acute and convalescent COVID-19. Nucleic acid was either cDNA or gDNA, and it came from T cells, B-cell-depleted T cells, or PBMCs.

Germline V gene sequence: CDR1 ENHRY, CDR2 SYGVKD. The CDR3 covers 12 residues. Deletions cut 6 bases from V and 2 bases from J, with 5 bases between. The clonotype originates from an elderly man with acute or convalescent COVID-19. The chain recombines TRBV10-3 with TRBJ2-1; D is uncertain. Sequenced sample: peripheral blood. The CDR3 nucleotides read TGTGCCATCAGCGACACCTACAATGAGCAGTTCTTC. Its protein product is CAISDTYNEQFF.